Given below is one T cell receptor (beta chain) in context. The sample belongs to a study of blood T cell repertoires in COVID-19. Germline V lookup: CDR1 MNHNS, CDR2 SASEGT. V was trimmed by 1 base and J by 4 bases, leaving 10 bases between them. The CDR3 contains 14 residues. Profiled with immunoSEQ multiplex PCR; TCRdb holds only in-frame clones, not every one. The sample has about 150,000 clones; around nine tenths are singletons. This rearrangement joins TRBV6-1 to TRBJ1-1; D uncertain. The clonotype was recovered from a woman aged 25 to 39 with acute COVID-19. The sample taken for sequencing was PBMCs or T cells enriched from blood (not recorded which). The chain's CDR3 is CASSEGVEATEAFF. The CDR3 DNA follows: TGTGCCAGCAGTGAAGGGGTTGAGGCCACTGAAGCTTTCTTT.